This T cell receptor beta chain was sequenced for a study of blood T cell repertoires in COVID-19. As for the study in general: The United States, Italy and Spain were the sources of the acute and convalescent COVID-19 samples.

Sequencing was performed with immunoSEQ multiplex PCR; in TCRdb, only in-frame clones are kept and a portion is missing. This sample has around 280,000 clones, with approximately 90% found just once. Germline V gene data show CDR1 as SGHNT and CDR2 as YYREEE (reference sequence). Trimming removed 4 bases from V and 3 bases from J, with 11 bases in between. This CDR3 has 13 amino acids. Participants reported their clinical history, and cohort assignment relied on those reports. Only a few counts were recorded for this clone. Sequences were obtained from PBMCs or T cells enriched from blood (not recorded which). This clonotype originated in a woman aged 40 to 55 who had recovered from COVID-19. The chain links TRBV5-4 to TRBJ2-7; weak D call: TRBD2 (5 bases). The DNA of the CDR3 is TGTGCCAGCAGCCGAGGGCAGATCTACGAGCAGTACTTC. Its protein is CASSRGQIYEQYF.